Listed below are T cell receptor beta chains from one sample, sequenced in a study of PD-L1 blockade in urothelial cancer. The table came from immunoSEQ multiplex PCR; TCRdb's copy has only in-frame clones and leaves some out. This sample has some 49,000 clones, with nearly 90% found just once. Sequenced here: PBMCs, sampled around atezolizumab (anti-PD-L1) treatment. The receptors derive from a man aged 55-75 years with urothelial cancer. The CDR3 runs from the conserved cysteine through the conserved F or W. Fields, in order: J gene, D gene, V gene, clone size, CDR3 DNA, CDR3 protein. D genes are given only for firm matches. Clone size is stated in some rows and not others, as once, few, many or a class when expanded.

>TRBJ2-1|TRBD1|TRBV5-5|once
TGTGCCAGCAGCTCCCCAGAGGACAGGGTCAATGAGCAGTTCTTC
CASSSPEDRVNEQFF
>TRBJ2-4|NA|TRBV4-2|NA
TGTGCCAGCAGCCAAGAGTCGAATAGCGTTAACATTCAGTACTTC
CASSQESNSVNIQYF
>TRBJ2-5|TRBD2|TRBV19|NA
TGTGCCAGTAGACTCGGACTAGCGGGGGATGAGACCCAGTACTTC
CASRLGLAGDETQYF
>TRBJ1-2|NA|TRBV30|NA
TGTGCCCGGACTGACCGGTCTCGGGGGATCTATGGCTACACCTTC
CARTDRSRGIYGYTF
>TRBJ2-7|NA|TRBV15|NA
TGTGCCACCAGCAGAAAGACGGAGCGGGAGCAGTACTTC
CATSRKTEREQYF
>TRBJ2-1|TRBD2|TRBV2|NA
TGTGCCAGCCGCCCCTGGGGGACTAGAGGCTACAATGAGCAGTTCTTC
CASRPWGTRGYNEQFF
>TRBJ2-7|TRBD2|TRBV7-2|NA
TGTGCCAGCAGCTTGACTAGCCCCTACGAGCAGTACTTC
CASSLTSPYEQYF
>TRBJ2-3|TRBD2|TRBV6-1|once
TGTGCCAGCAGTACGGGAGGGGTTACGCAGTATTTT
CASSTGGVTQYF
>TRBJ2-5|NA|TRBV5-6|NA
TGTGCCAGCAGCTTGTCCAGCGGTGGAGAGACCCAGTACTTC
CASSLSSGGETQYF
>TRBJ2-1|TRBD2|TRBV5-4|NA
TGTGCCAGCAGCTCCGGGACTAGCGAGCATGAGCAGTTCTTC
CASSSGTSEHEQFF
>TRBJ1-6|TRBD1|TRBV5-5|NA
TGTGCCAGCAGCACCATGGACAGGCTGAATTCACCCCTCCACTTT
CASSTMDRLNSPLHF
>TRBJ1-2|NA|TRBV4-2|NA
TGTGCCAGCAGCCCCAACCTCGGGACAAATGGCTACACCTTC
CASSPNLGTNGYTF
>TRBJ1-5|NA|TRBV11-2|NA
TGTGCCAGCAGCTTAGACAGGGGTGGCAATCAGCCCCAGCATTTT
CASSLDRGGNQPQHF
>TRBJ2-7|TRBD1|TRBV28|NA
TGTGCCAGCAGTTTAATACGCCAGGGGGCGAACGAGCAGTACTTC
CASSLIRQGANEQYF
>TRBJ1-4|NA|TRBV6-6|NA
TGTGCCACGTTAGGGCTAAGCGGTTCAACCAATGAAAAACTGTTTTTT
CATLGLSGSTNEKLFF
>TRBJ2-7|NA|TRBV5-1|NA
TGCGCCAGCAGCTTTGAACCGAGTCCCTACGAGCAGTACTTC
CASSFEPSPYEQYF
>TRBJ2-1|NA|TRBV28|NA
TGTGCCAGCAGTTCCCGACTAGTCAATGAGCAGTTCTTC
CASSSRLVNEQFF
>TRBJ1-4|TRBD1|TRBV27|NA
TGTGCCAGCAGTGGCCGGACAGGGGGGGAAAAACTGTTTTTT
CASSGRTGGEKLFF
>TRBJ1-3|NA|TRBV10-3|NA
TGTGCCATCAGTGAAAGGCCAGGGCAAAACACCATATATTTT
CAISERPGQNTIYF
>TRBJ1-5|NA|TRBV19|once
TGTGCCAGTAGTATCCGGCCGGGATCCTGGCCCCAGCATTTT
CASSIRPGSWPQHF
>TRBJ1-4|NA|TRBV7-9|NA
TGTGCCAGCAGCTTTTTCCCGGGTGGAAAACTGTTTTTT
CASSFFPGGKLFF
>TRBJ2-3|NA|TRBV2|NA
TGTGCCAGCAGTGTAATGCGGGGCACAGATACGCAGTATTTT
CASSVMRGTDTQYF
>TRBJ2-3|NA|TRBV7-2|NA
TGTGCCAGCAGCCCGTTCACAGATACGCAGTATTTT
CASSPFTDTQYF
>TRBJ2-7|TRBD1|TRBV6-1|NA
TGTGCCAGCAGTGCCTTGACAGGGGCCTCCTACGAGCAGTACTTC
CASSALTGASYEQYF
>TRBJ1-4|NA|TRBV7-6|NA
TGTGCCAGCAGCTTAGTGGCGTTGTCAGGCGCAACTAATGAAAAACTGTTTTTT
CASSLVALSGATNEKLFF
>TRBJ2-2|NA|TRBV19|NA
TGTGCCAGTAGTACCGGACTGGGTACCGGGGAGCTGTTTTTT
CASSTGLGTGELFF
>TRBJ1-5|NA|TRBV6-5|NA
TGTGCCAGCAGTTACCTACAGGGTCAGCCCCAGCATTTT
CASSYLQGQPQHF
>TRBJ2-1|NA|TRBV19|NA
TGTGCCAGTAGTATTGGGGGCAGGGCAGGCAATGAGCAGTTCTTC
CASSIGGRAGNEQFF
>TRBJ1-2|NA|TRBV6-5|NA
TGTGCCAGCAGTTACTCGCGGTGGAATCTATATGGCTACACCTTC
CASSYSRWNLYGYTF
>TRBJ1-4|TRBD1|TRBV27|NA
TGTGCCAGCAGTTTATCCCTCGTCCTAGGGGGACAGTCTCATACAACTAATGAAAAACTGTTTTTT
CASSLSLVLGGQSHTTNEKLFF
>TRBJ2-1|TRBD1|TRBV30|NA
TGTGCCTGGAGTGGAGGGACAGGAAATTACAATGAGCAGTTCTTC
CAWSGGTGNYNEQFF
>TRBJ2-3|NA|TRBV12-2|once
TGTGCAAGTCGCCCCCGCGGCCTAGCGGGGAGAAGGATTTACACAGATACGCAGTATTTT
CASRPRGLAGRRIYTDTQYF
>TRBJ1-3|TRBD1|TRBV29-1|NA
TGCAGCGTTGGCGGTAACAGGGGGCAGTCTGGTGGAAACACCATATATTTT
CSVGGNRGQSGGNTIYF
>TRBJ2-7|NA|TRBV7-9|few
TGTGCCAGCAGCACCCTGGGCAGGGGCGAGCAGTACTTC
CASSTLGRGEQYF
>TRBJ1-5|NA|TRBV11-2|NA
TGTGCCAGCAGCTTAGGGCAGAATCAGCCCCAGCATTTT
CASSLGQNQPQHF
>TRBJ2-3|NA|TRBV18|NA
TGTGCCAGCTCACCCCAACGGGGTAGAAGTATGTATTTT
CASSPQRGRSMYF
>TRBJ1-1|NA|TRBV19|few
TGTGCCAGTAGCAGCGTCCGGGACACTGAAGCTTTCTTT
CASSSVRDTEAFF
>TRBJ2-7|TRBD1|TRBV4-2|once
TGTGCCAGCAGCCAAGATCAAGGGACAGGGAGAACCTACGAGCAGTACTTC
CASSQDQGTGRTYEQYF
>TRBJ1-2|TRBD1|TRBV5-1|NA
TGCGCCAGCAGCCCCCCGGGACAGAGCTATGGCTACACCTTC
CASSPPGQSYGYTF
>TRBJ1-6|NA|TRBV6-6|NA
TGTGCCAGCAGTCCCTCTGACAGTAATAATTCACCCCTCCACTTT
CASSPSDSNNSPLHF
>TRBJ2-7|TRBD1|TRBV7-2|once
TGTGCCAGCAGCCCTAGACAGGGGGCCCACGAGCAGTACTTC
CASSPRQGAHEQYF
>TRBJ2-7|TRBD1|TRBV19|NA
TGTGCCAGTAGCAGTCGACAGGGCGAGCAGTACTTC
CASSSRQGEQYF
>TRBJ1-5|NA|TRBV5-6|once
TGTGCCAGCAGCTTGTTCCGGGTGTCCCATCAGCCCCAGCATTTT
CASSLFRVSHQPQHF
>TRBJ2-1|NA|TRBV13|NA
TGTGCCAGCAGCTTAGGATGGGCGGACACCTACAATGAGCAGTTCTTC
CASSLGWADTYNEQFF
>TRBJ2-2|NA|TRBV5-1|NA
TGCGCCAGCAGCTACACAGCCACCGGGGAGCTGTTTTTT
CASSYTATGELFF
>TRBJ1-2|NA|TRBV5-1|NA
TGCGCCAGCAGATCCTCCGGGACATCCTATGGCTACACCTTC
CASRSSGTSYGYTF
>TRBJ1-2|NA|TRBV28|NA
TGTGCCAGCAGTTTAACAGGAATAAATAGCTACACCTTC
CASSLTGINSYTF
>TRBJ1-1|NA|TRBV11-2|NA
TGTGCCAGCAGCTTAGGTCTTTACACTGAAGCTTTCTTT
CASSLGLYTEAFF